Sequencing of this T cell receptor beta chain was carried out in a study of blood T cell repertoires in COVID-19. Overall study context: Samples of COVID-19 (acute and convalescent) were obtained from the United States, Italy and Spain.

This clone appeared a single time. The V end was cut by 4 bases, the J end by 3 bases, with 10 bases between. Germline V lookup: CDR1 ENHRY, CDR2 SYGVKD. This CDR3 spans 13 amino acids. TCRdb keeps only in-frame clones here, not all; method: immunoSEQ multiplex PCR. The repertoire holds over 80,000 clones, with around 87% as singletons. The clonotype originates from a human donor in a cohort sampled during active COVID-19. The sample comprised peripheral blood. This chain uses TRBV10-3 with TRBJ2-7; D ambiguous. CDR3 residues: CAISAGSNYEQYF. The CDR3 nucleotides are TGTGCCATCAGTGCGGGTTCTAACTACGAGCAGTACTTC.